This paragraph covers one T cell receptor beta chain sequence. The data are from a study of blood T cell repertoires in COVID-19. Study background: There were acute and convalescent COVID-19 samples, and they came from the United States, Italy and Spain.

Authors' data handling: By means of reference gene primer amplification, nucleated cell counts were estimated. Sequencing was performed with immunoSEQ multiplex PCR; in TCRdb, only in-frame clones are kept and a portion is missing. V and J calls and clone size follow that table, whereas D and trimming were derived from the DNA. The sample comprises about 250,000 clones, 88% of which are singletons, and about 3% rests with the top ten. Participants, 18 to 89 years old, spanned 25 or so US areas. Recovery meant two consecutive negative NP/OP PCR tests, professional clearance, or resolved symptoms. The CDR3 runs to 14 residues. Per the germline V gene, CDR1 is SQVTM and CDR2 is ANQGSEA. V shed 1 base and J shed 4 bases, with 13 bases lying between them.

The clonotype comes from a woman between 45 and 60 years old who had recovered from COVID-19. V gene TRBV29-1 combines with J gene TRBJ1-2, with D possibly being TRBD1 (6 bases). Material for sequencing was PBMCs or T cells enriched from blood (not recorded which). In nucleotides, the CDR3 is TGCAGCGTTGAAGCTACAGGGTCTGTCTATGGCTACACCTTC. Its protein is CSVEATGSVYGYTF.